One sample yielded the 29 T cell receptor beta chains listed below, sequenced in a study of blood T cell repertoires in COVID-19. Measured with immunoSEQ multiplex PCR; TCRdb has only the in-frame clones, and not every one. Of approximately 250,000 clones listed, about 83% are singletons. The sequenced sample was peripheral blood. The receptors shown here come from a woman in her thirties or forties who had recovered from COVID-19.

The V and J genes are TRBV6-4 and TRBJ1-5, with D perhaps TRBD1 (5 bases). Germline values: CDR1 MRHNA, CDR2 SNTAGT. CDR3 length: 13 residues. V shed 3 bases and J shed 6 bases, with 9 bases lying between them. In nucleotides, the CDR3 is TGTGCCAGCAGTGAGATGCAGGGTCAGCCCCAGCATTTT. Amino acids: CASSEMQGQPQHF.

The genes are TRBV2 and TRBJ2-2, with a tentative D call TRBD1 (5 bases). Germline CDR1 SNHLY, CDR2 FYNNEI. The ends were cut back, 8 bases at V and 2 bases at J, with 15 bases in the middle. CDR3 length equals 15 residues. The CDR3 here is CASSVRQGNTGELFF. In DNA, the CDR3 is TGTGCCAGCTCAGTCAGGCAGGGCAACACCGGGGAGCTGTTTTTT.

The J gene is TRBJ2-3, the V gene TRBV28, with D unresolved. The CDR3 has 14 residues. V was pared by 3 bases and J by 1 base, with 8 bases between. CDR1 and CDR2 from the germline V gene are MDHEN and SYDVKM. CDR3 protein: CASSFNTRTDTQYF. The CDR3 DNA reads TGTGCCAGCAGTTTTAACACACGCACAGATACGCAGTATTTT.

This rearrangement joins TRBV4-1 to TRBJ1-4, with 8 bases that match TRBD1. CDR1 is MGHRA, CDR2 YSYEKL, per germline. The CDR3 totals 14 residues. The J segment lost 5 bases and the V segment lost 5 bases, leaving 4 bases of the junction unmatched. CDR3 nucleotide sequence: TGCGCCAGCAGCAAGGACAGGGAGAATGAAAAACTGTTTTTT. It specifies CASSKDRENEKLFF.

V usage is TRBV11-2 and J usage is TRBJ2-7; the match to TRBD2 covers 7 bases. The V gene end was trimmed by 5 bases and the J gene end by 6 bases; junction bases not matched to a gene: 13. The length of the CDR3 is 15 residues. CDR1 is SGHAT, CDR2 FQNNGV, per germline. The CDR3 nucleotides are TGTGCCAGCAGCCCAGGTGGTGGTTGGGGGGGCGAGCAGTACTTC. Residues: CASSPGGGWGGEQYF.

The genes are TRBV5-4 and TRBJ2-2, with 7 bases that match TRBD1. The CDR3 totals 14 residues. CDR1 is SGHNT, CDR2 YYREEE, per germline (reference sequence). V shed 1 base and J 5 bases; nucleotides not matched to a gene: 2. CDR3 sequence (DNA): TGTGCCAGCAGCTTGTCAGGGGGAACCGGGGAGCTGTTTTTT. This gives the protein CASSLSGGTGELFF.

On this clone itself: The sample has other DNA sequences that encode this CDR3 too. V gene TRBV10-3 combines with J gene TRBJ1-1; tentative D call: TRBD1 (6 bases). The germline V gene has CDR1 ENHRY and CDR2 SYGVKD. The CDR3 length is 13 residues. The ends were cut back, 3 bases at V and 2 bases at J, with 7 bases in the middle. Here the CDR3 DNA reads TGTGCCATCAGTGACAGGGGAAACACTGAAGCTTTCTTT. Amino acid sequence: CAISDRGNTEAFF.

In DNA form, the CDR3 reads TGCGCCAGCAGCGGGGGACATTTCCAAGAGACCCAGTACTTC. It codes for CASSGGHFQETQYF. The chain employs TRBV5-1 and TRBJ2-5; TRBD1 is a possible D gene (6 bases). In germline, CDR1 is SGHRS, CDR2 YFSETQ. The CDR3 spans 14 residues. Trimming left V 4 bases short and J 1 base short, with 11 bases between.

The chain joins TRBV5-4 to TRBJ2-7; D perhaps matches TRBD1 (7 bases). Trimming pared 0 bases from V and 1 base from J, leaving 11 bases between. Germline V gives CDR1 SGHNT, CDR2 YYREEE (reference sequence). CDR3 length: 15 amino acids. CDR3 nucleotides: TGTGCCAGCAGCTTGGGGAGGGGGCAGTCCTACGAGCAGTACTTC. This sequence encodes CASSLGRGQSYEQYF.

The V gene is TRBV7-2, the J gene TRBJ2-4; no firm D call. Between the trimmed V and J ends, which lost 5 bases and 2 bases, there was a span of 10 bases. This CDR3 has 14 residues. CDR1 and CDR2 from the germline V gene are SGHTA and FQGNSA. The CDR3 is CASSTHISKNIQYF. The CDR3 bases are TGTGCCAGCAGCACCCACATTTCCAAAAACATTCAGTACTTC. Supplemented by reference TRBV7-2 and TRBJ2-4, the full variable domain reads GAGVSQSPSNKVTEKGKDVELRCDPISGHTALYWYRQSLGQGLEFLIYFQGNSAPDKSGLPSDRFSAERTGGSVSTLTIQRTQQEDSAVYLCASSTHISKNIQYFGAGTRLSVL.

CDR3: CAWSIAGQGNSPLHF. The CDR3 bases are TGTGCCTGGAGTATCGCCGGACAGGGCAATTCACCCCTCCACTTT. The chain combines TRBV30 with TRBJ1-6; 8 nucleotides match TRBD1. Losses at the gene ends were 2 bases for V and 7 bases for J; bases not matched to a gene: 7. Germline values: CDR1 GTSNPN, CDR2 SVGIG (reference sequence). The CDR3 totals 15 residues.

The chain carries TRBV13 and TRBJ2-7; D not certain. Trimming pared 2 bases from V and 1 base from J, leaving 9 bases between. The germline V gene has CDR1 PRHDT and CDR2 FYEKMQ (reference sequence). The CDR3 runs to 14 residues. Here the CDR3 DNA reads TGTGCCAGCAGCTTACGGGTCGGTTCCTACGAGCAGTACTTC. This codes for CASSLRVGSYEQYF.

The CDR3 spells CASSIESAQGYNEQFF. CDR3 sequence (DNA): TGTGCCAGTAGTATCGAATCGGCACAGGGGTACAATGAGCAGTTCTTC. The chain recombines TRBV19 with TRBJ2-1; 7 bases fit TRBD1. Germline lookup yields CDR1 LNHDA and CDR2 SQIVND (reference sequence). The J segment lost 4 bases and the V segment lost 3 bases, leaving 9 bases of the junction unmatched. The CDR3 has 16 residues. Drawing the rest from reference TRBV19 and TRBJ2-1, the complete variable domain is DGGITQSPKYLFRKEGQNVTLSCEQNLNHDAMYWYRQDPGQGLRLIYYSQIVNDFQKGDIAEGYSVSREKKESFPLTVTSAQKNPTAFYLCASSIESAQGYNEQFFGPGTRLTVL.

The chain recombines TRBV3-1 (or the pseudogene TRBV3-2) with TRBJ2-7; TRBD2 matches 7 bases. Trimming removed 3 bases from V and 5 bases from J; junction bases left unmatched: 7. The length of the CDR3 is 14 residues. The germline V gene has CDR1 LGHDT and CDR2 YNNKEL (reference sequence). The CDR3 spells CASSQAWGGHEQYF. The CDR3 DNA sequence: TGTGCCAGCAGCCAGGCTTGGGGAGGGCACGAGCAGTACTTC.

The count of this clone is one. This chain links TRBV16 with TRBJ1-2, with 10 bases identical to TRBD1. There are 18 residues in the CDR3. J was trimmed by 3 bases and V by 3 bases; bases with no gene match: 13. CDR1 KGHSY and CDR2 FQNENV come from the germline V gene. The DNA of the CDR3 is TGTGCCAGCAGCCACTCCATCGGGGGGACAGGGGATGACTATGGCTACACCTTC. This sequence encodes CASSHSIGGTGDDYGYTF.

This chain connects TRBV7-9 to TRBJ2-7, with D perhaps TRBD1 (5 bases). Germline V gene lookup returns CDR1 SEHNR and CDR2 FQNEAQ (reference sequence). The V gene lost 0 bases and the J gene lost 4 bases, with 7 bases spanning the gap. The CDR3 is made up of 13 amino acids. The CDR3 loop is CASSLADSYEQYF. In nucleotides, the CDR3 is TGTGCCAGCAGCTTAGCCGACAGTTACGAGCAGTACTTC.

J is TRBJ1-4 and V is TRBV28, with D uncertain. Germline V gives CDR1 MDHEN, CDR2 SYDVKM. The CDR3 consists of 16 residues. V lost 1 base to trimming and J lost 0 bases, with 9 bases between them. The CDR3 DNA follows: TGTGCCAGCAGTTTATCCTTCACAGCAACTAATGAAAAACTGTTTTTT. Translated, it gives CASSLSFTATNEKLFF.

The chain links TRBV7-9 to TRBJ2-1, with 9 nucleotides matching TRBD1. In germline, CDR1 is SEHNR, CDR2 FQNEAQ (reference sequence). This CDR3 has 17 residues. The J segment lost 3 bases and the V segment lost 3 bases, leaving 9 bases of the junction unmatched. CDR3 protein: CASSLGQGNAVYNEQFF. The CDR3 DNA reads as TGTGCCAGCAGCTTGGGACAGGGTAACGCCGTCTACAATGAGCAGTTCTTC.

The chain uses TRBV9 and TRBJ1-5; D call uncertain. The CDR3 consists of 14 residues. Germline values: CDR1 SGDLS, CDR2 YYNGEE. V was cut by 0 bases and J by 5 bases, with 9 bases left in between. The DNA for the CDR3 is TGTGCCAGCAGCGTAGGAGGCATTGATCAGCCCCAGCATTTT. Protein sequence: CASSVGGIDQPQHF.

The chain links TRBV4-1 to TRBJ1-3; the match to TRBD1 covers 8 bases. The CDR3 runs 15 residues. Germline CDR1 is MGHRA and CDR2 is YSYEKL. Trimming removed 0 bases from V and 2 bases from J; junction bases left unmatched: 0. The CDR3 coding sequence is TGCGCCAGCAGCCAAGAACAGGGGGCTGGAAACACCATATATTTT. Its protein is CASSQEQGAGNTIYF.

This chain joins TRBV30 and TRBJ1-5; TRBD1 matches 8 bases. Germline-derived CDR1 and CDR2 are GTSNPN and SVGIG (reference sequence). The J segment lost 6 bases and the V segment lost 5 bases, leaving 12 bases of the junction unmatched. The CDR3 totals 15 residues. The CDR3 DNA sequence: TGTGCCTGGGGGCTCCGGCAGGGGGCGAGTCAGCCCCAGCATTTT. This codes for CAWGLRQGASQPQHF.

The chain joins TRBV24-1 to TRBJ1-1, with D uncertain. V was trimmed by 5 bases and J by 1 base, leaving 7 bases between them. Germline V gene data show CDR1 as KGHDR and CDR2 as SFDVKD. The CDR3 totals 13 residues. The CDR3 spells CATSADWNTEAFF. The CDR3 DNA follows: TGTGCCACCAGTGCTGACTGGAACACTGAAGCTTTCTTT.

This clone showed up just a few times. The chain links TRBV19 to TRBJ2-1, with TRBD1 matching 8 bases. Losses at the gene ends were 4 bases for V and 2 bases for J; bases not matched to a gene: 4. The CDR3 consists of 15 residues. The germline V gene has CDR1 LNHDA and CDR2 SQIVND (reference sequence). This CDR3 is CASSNPTGAYNEQFF. In nucleotides, the CDR3 is TGTGCCAGTAGTAATCCGACAGGGGCCTACAATGAGCAGTTCTTC. The whole variable domain, remainder taken from reference TRBV19 and TRBJ2-1, is DGGITQSPKYLFRKEGQNVTLSCEQNLNHDAMYWYRQDPGQGLRLIYYSQIVNDFQKGDIAEGYSVSREKKESFPLTVTSAQKNPTAFYLCASSNPTGAYNEQFFGPGTRLTVL.

The chain uses TRBV7-9 and TRBJ2-3; the match to TRBD2 covers 7 bases. CDR3 length: 14 amino acids. Germline loops: CDR1 SEHNR, CDR2 FQNEAQ (reference sequence). V shed 3 bases and J 5 bases; nucleotides not matched to a gene: 5. CDR3 protein: CASSLGGTGDTQYF. DNA for the CDR3: TGTGCCAGCAGCTTGGGGGGGACTGGAGATACGCAGTATTTT. The whole variable domain, filled in from reference TRBV7-9 and TRBJ2-3, reads DTGVSQNPRHKITKRGQNVTFRCDPISEHNRLYWYRQTLGQGPEFLTYFQNEAQLEKSRLLSDRFSAERPKGSFSTLEIQRTEQGDSAMYLCASSLGGTGDTQYFGPGTRLTVL.

The rearrangement joins TRBV27 to TRBJ1-2, with TRBD1 matching 7 bases. The CDR3 length is 14 residues. CDR1 is MNHEY, CDR2 SMNVEV, per germline (reference sequence). The junction had 4 bases not matched to a gene; V was cut back by 2 bases and J by 4 bases. CDR3 nucleotide sequence: TGTGCCAGCAGTTTAACAGGGGCTCCCTATGGCTACACCTTC. Its protein is CASSLTGAPYGYTF.

The V and J genes are TRBV2 and TRBJ2-7, with D possibly matching TRBD2 (6 bases). Deletions cut 4 bases from V and 0 bases from J, with 22 bases between. The CDR3 contains 18 residues. Germline assignment: CDR1 SNHLY and CDR2 FYNNEI. CDR3 protein: CASSAYWAAGPSSYEQYF. As DNA, the CDR3 is TGTGCCAGCAGTGCCTATTGGGCGGCGGGACCGAGCTCCTACGAGCAGTACTTC.

The V gene is TRBV28, the J gene TRBJ1-5; D is uncertain. Germline lookup yields CDR1 MDHEN and CDR2 SYDVKM. The CDR3 is 15 residues long. Trimming took 6 bases from V and 4 from J, leaving 16 bases between them. CDR3 loop: CASSYRPHSNQPQHF. In DNA, the CDR3 is TGTGCCAGCAGCTACCGCCCCCATTCTAATCAGCCCCAGCATTTT. The full variable domain, its missing parts supplied by reference TRBV28 and TRBJ1-5, is DVKVTQSSRYLVKRTGEKVFLECVQDMDHENMFWYRQDPGLGLRLIYFSYDVKMKEKGDIPEGYSVSREKKERFSLILESASTNQTSMYLCASSYRPHSNQPQHFGDGTRLSIL.

The rearrangement links TRBV19 to TRBJ1-5; TRBD1 matches at 7 bases. This CDR3 spans 17 amino acids. CDR1 is LNHDA and CDR2 is SQIVND in the germline V gene (reference sequence). V gave up 0 bases and J gave up 3 bases; unmatched junction bases: 8. The CDR3 coding sequence is TGTGCCAGTAGTATAGATCTAAGGGGGCTATTCAATCAGCCCCAGCATTTT. It encodes CASSIDLRGLFNQPQHF.

This clone was counted once. The chain couples TRBV11-3 to TRBJ2-1; the D is unclear. The germline V gene encodes CDR1 SGHNT and CDR2 YENEEA. Between the trimmed V and J ends, which lost 0 bases and 13 bases, there was a span of 10 bases. The CDR3 runs to 12 residues. CDR3: CASSLETPKQFF. DNA of the CDR3: TGTGCCAGCAGCTTAGAGACTCCCAAACAGTTCTTC.